This record covers a single T cell receptor (beta chain). The sample is drawn from a study of blood T cell repertoires in COVID-19. Study context: There were acute and convalescent COVID-19 samples, and they came from the United States, Italy and Spain.

V lost 5 bases to trimming and J lost 3 bases, with 11 bases between them. The germline V gene has CDR1 MNHEY and CDR2 SMNVEV (reference sequence). The CDR3 has 14 amino acids. Authors' processing steps: Quantification of nucleated cells was approximated via reference gene primer amplification. The protocol was immunoSEQ multiplex PCR, while the TCRdb copy is restricted to in-frame clones and leaves out a portion. That table gives V, J and clone size, and the DNA gave D and trimming. The data contain over 110,000 clones, over 80% of them seen just once; the ten biggest clones take up around 11%. Individuals aged roughly 18 to 95 years were recruited from fewer than 25 US areas. Allocation to cohorts depended on clinical history reported by the participants.

This TCR was sampled from a man between 60 and 75 years old who had recovered from COVID-19. The sample was PBMCs or T cells enriched from blood (not recorded which). This rearrangement joins TRBV27 to TRBJ1-5; the D gene is possibly TRBD1 (5 bases). DNA of the CDR3: TGTGCCAGCAGTCCAGGGAATATCAATCAGCCCCAGCATTTT. This codes for CASSPGNINQPQHF.